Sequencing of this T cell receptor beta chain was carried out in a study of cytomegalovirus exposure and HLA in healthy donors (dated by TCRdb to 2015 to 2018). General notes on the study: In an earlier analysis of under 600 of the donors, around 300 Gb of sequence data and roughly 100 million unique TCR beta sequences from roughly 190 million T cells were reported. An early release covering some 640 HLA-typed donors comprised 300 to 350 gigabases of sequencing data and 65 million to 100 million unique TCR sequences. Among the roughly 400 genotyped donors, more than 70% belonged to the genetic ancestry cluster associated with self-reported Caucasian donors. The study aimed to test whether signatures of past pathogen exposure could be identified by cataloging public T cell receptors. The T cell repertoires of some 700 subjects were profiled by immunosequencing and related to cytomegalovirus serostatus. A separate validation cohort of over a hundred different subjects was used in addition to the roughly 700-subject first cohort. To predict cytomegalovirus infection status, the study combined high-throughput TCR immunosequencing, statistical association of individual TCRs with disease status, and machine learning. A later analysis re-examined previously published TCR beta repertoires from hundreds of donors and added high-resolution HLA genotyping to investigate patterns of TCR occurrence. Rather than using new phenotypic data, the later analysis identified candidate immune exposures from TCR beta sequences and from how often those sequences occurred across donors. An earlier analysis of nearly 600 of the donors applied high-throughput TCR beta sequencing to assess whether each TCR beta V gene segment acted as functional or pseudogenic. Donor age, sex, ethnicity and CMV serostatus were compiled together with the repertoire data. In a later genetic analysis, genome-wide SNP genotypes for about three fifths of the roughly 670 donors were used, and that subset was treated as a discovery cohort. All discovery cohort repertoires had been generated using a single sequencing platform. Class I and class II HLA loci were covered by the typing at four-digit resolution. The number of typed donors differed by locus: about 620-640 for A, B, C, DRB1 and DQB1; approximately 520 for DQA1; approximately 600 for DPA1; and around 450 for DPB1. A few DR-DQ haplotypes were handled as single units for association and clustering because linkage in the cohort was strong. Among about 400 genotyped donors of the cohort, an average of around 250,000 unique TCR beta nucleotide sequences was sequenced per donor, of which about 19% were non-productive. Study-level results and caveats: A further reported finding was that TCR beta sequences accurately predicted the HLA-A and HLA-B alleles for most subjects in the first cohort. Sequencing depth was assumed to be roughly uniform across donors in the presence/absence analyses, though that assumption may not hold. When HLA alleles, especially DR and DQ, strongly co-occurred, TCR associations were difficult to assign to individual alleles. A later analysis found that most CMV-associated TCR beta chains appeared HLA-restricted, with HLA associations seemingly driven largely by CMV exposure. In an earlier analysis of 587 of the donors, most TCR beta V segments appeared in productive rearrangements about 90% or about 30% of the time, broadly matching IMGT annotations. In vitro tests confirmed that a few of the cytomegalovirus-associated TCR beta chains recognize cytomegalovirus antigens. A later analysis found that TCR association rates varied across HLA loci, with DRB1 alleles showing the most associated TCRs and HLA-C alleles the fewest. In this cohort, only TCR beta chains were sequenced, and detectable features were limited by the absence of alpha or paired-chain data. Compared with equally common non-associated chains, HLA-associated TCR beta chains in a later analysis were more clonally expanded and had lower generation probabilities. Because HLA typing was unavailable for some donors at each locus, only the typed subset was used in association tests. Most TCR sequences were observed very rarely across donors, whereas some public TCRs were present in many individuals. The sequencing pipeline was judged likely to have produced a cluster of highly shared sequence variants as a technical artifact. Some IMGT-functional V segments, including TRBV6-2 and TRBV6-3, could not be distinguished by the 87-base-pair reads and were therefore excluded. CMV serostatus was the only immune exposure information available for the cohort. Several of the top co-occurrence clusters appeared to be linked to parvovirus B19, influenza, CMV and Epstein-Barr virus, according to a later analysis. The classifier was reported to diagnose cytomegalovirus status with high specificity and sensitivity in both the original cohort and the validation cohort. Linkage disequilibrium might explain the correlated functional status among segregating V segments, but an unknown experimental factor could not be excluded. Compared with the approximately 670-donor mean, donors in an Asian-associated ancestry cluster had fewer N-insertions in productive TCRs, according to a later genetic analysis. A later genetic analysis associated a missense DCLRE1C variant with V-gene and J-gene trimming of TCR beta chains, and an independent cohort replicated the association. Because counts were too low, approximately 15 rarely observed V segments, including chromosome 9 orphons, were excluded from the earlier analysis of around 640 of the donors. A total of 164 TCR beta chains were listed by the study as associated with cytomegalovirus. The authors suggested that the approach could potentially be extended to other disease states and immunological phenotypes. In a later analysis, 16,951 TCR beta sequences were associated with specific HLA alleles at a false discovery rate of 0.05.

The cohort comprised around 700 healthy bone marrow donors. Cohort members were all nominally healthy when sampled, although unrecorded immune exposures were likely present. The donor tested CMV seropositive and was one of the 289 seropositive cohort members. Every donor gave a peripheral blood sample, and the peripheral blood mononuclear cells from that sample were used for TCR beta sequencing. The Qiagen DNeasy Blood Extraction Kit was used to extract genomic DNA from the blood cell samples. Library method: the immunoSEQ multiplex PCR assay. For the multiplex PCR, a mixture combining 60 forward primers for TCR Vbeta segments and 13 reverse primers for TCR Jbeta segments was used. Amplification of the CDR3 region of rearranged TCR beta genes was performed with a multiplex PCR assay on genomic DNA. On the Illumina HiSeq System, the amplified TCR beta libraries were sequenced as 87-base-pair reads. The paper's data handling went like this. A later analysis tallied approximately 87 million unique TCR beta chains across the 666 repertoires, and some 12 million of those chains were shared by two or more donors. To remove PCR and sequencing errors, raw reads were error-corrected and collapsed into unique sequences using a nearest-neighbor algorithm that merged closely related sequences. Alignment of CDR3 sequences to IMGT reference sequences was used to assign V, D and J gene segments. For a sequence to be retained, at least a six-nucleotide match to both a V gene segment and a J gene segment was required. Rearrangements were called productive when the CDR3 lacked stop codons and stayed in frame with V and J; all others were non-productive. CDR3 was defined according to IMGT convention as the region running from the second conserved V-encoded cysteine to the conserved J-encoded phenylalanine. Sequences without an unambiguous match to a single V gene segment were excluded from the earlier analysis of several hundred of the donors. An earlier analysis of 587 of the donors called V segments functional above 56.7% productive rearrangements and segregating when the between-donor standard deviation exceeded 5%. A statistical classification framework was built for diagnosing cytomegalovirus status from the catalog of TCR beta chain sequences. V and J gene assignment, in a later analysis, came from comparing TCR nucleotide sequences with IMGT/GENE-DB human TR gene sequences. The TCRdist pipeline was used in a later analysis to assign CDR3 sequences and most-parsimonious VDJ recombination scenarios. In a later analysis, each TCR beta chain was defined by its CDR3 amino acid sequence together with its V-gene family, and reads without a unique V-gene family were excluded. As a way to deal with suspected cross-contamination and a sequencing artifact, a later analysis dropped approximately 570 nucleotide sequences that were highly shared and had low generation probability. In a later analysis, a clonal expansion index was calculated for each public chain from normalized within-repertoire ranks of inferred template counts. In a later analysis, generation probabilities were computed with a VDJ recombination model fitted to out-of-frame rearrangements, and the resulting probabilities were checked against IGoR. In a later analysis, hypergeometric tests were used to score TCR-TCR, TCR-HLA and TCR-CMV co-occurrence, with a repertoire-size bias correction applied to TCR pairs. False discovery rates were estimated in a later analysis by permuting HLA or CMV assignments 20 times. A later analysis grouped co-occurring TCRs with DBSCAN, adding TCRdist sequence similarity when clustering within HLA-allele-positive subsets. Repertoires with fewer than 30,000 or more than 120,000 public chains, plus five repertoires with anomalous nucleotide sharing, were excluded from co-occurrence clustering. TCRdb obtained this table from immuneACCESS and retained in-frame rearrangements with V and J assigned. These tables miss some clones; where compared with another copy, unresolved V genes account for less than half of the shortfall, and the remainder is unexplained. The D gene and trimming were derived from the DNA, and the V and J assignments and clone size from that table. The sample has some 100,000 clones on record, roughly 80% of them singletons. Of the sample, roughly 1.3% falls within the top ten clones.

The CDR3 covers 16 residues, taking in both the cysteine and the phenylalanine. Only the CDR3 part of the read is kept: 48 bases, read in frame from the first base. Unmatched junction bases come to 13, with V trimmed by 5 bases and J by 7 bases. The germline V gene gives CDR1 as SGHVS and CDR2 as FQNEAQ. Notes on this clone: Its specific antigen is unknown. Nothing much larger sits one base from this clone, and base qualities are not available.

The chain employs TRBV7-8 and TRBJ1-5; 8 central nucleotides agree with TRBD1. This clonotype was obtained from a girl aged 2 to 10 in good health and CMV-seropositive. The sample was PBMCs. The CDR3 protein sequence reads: CASSPSTVAGGQPQHF. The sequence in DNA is TGTGCCAGCAGCCCCAGTACCGTGGCAGGGGGCCAGCCCCAGCATTTT.